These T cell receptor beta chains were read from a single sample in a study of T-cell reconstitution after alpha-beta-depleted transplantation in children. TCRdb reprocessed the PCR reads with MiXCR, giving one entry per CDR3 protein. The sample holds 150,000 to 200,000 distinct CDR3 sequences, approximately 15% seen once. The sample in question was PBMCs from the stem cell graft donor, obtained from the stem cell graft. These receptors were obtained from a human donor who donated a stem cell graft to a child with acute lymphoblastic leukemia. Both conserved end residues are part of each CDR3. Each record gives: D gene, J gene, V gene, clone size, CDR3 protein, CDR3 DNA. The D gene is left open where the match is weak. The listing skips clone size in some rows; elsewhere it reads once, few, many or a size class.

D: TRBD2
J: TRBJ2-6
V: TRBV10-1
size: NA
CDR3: CASSDSAGESGANVLTF
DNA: TGCGCCAGCAGTGATTCCGCGGGGGAGTCTGGGGCCAACGTCCTGACTTTC

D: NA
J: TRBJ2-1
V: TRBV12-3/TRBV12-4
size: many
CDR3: CASSLRAEEQFF
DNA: TGTGCCAGCAGTTTACGGGCAGAAGAGCAGTTCTTC

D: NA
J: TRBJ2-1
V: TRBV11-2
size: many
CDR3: CASSLGPPSGLGYNEQFF
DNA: TGTGCCAGCAGCCTAGGACCTCCTTCGGGGCTAGGGTACAATGAGCAGTTCTTC

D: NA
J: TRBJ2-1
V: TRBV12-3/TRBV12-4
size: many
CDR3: CASSLRNEQFF
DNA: TGTGCCAGCAGTTTACGCAATGAGCAGTTCTTC

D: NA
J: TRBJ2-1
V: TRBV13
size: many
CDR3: CARVDEQFF
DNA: TGTGCCAGGGTCGATGAGCAGTTCTTC

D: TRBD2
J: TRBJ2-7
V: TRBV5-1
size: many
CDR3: CASSFGLAGPYEQYF
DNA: TGCGCCAGCAGCTTTGGGCTAGCGGGACCATACGAGCAGTACTTC

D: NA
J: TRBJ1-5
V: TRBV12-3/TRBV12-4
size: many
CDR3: CASSFWFGSNQPQHF
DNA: TGTGCCAGCAGTTTCTGGTTCGGTAGCAATCAGCCCCAGCATTTT

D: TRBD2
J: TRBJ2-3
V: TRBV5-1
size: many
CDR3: CASSLTSGRQYF
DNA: TGCGCCAGCAGCCTGACTAGCGGGAGGCAGTATTTT

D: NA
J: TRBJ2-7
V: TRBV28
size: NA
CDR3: CASSLKGEQYF
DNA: TGTGCCAGCAGTTTAAAAGGCGAGCAGTACTTC

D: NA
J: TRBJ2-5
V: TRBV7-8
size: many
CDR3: CASSPSQKTQYF
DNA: TGTGCCAGCAGCCCTAGTCAGAAGACCCAGTACTTC

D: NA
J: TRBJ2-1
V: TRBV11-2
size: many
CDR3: CASSLRGSAYNEQFF
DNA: TGTGCCAGCAGCTTAAGGGGTAGCGCCTACAATGAGCAGTTCTTC

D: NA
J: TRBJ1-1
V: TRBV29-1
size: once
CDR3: CSVEAHGRWTEAFF
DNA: TGCAGCGTTGAAGCGCATGGGAGATGGACTGAAGCTTTCTTT

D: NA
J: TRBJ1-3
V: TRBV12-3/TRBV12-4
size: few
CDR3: CASSFASRRTGNTIYF
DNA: TGTGCCAGCAGTTTCGCATCAAGGCGCACTGGAAACACCATATATTTT

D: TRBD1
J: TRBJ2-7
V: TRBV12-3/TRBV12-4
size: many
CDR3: CASRRGQSYEQYF
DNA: TGTGCCAGCAGGAGGGGACAGTCCTACGAGCAGTACTTC

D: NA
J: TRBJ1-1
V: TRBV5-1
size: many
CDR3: CASSAFGAGTEAFF
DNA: TGCGCCAGCAGCGCATTTGGGGCGGGCACTGAAGCTTTCTTT

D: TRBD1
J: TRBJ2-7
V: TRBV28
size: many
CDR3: CASSLSGTGYEQYF
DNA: TGTGCCAGCAGTTTATCTGGGACAGGATACGAGCAGTACTTC

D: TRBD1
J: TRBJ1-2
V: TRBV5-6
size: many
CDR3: CASSYGQGSYGYTF
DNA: TGTGCCAGCAGCTATGGACAGGGGAGCTATGGCTACACCTTC

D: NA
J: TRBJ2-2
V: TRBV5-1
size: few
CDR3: CASSPGDRRTNTGELFF
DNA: TGCGCCAGCAGCCCAGGAGACCGTCGAACGAACACCGGGGAGCTGTTTTTT

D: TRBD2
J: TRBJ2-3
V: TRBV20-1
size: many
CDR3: CSASPFGAGGSLNGNTQYF
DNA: TGCAGTGCTTCCCCCTTTGGAGCGGGAGGGTCCCTCAATGGGAATACGCAGTATTTT

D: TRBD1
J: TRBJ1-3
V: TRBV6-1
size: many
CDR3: CASRKDRAGNTIYF
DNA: TGTGCCAGCAGAAAAGACAGGGCTGGAAACACCATATATTTT

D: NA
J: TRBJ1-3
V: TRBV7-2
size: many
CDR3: CASSLVPTGNTIYF
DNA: TGTGCCAGCAGCTTAGTGCCTACTGGAAACACCATATATTTT

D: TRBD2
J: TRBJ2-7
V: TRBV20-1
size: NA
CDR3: CSARDARLAGSISYEQYF
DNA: TGCAGTGCTAGAGACGCAAGACTAGCGGGCAGTATCTCCTACGAGCAGTACTTC

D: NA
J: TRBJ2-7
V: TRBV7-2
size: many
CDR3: CASSEPGPSYEQYF
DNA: TGTGCCAGCAGCGAGCCCGGCCCCTCCTACGAGCAGTACTTC

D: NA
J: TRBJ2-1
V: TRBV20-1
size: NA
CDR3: CSARPTGLATLYNEQFF
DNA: TGCAGTGCTAGACCTACGGGGCTAGCGACCCTCTACAATGAGCAGTTCTTC

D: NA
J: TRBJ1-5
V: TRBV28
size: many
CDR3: CASRSKYSNQPQHF
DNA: TGTGCCAGCAGGTCCAAGTATAGCAATCAGCCCCAGCATTTT

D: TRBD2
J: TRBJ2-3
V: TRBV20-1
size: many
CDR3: CSARKLAGITDTQYF
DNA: TGCAGTGCTAGAAAACTAGCGGGGATAACAGATACGCAGTATTTT

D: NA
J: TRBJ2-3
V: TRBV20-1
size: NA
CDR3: CSARDRRLLSTQYF
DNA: TGCAGTGCTAGAGACCGTCGACTCCTTAGTACGCAGTATTTT

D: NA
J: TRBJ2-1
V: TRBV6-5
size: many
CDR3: CASSYVPRGYNEQFF
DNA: TGTGCCAGCAGTTACGTCCCTAGGGGATACAATGAGCAGTTCTTC

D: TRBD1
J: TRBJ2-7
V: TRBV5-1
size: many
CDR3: CASSSGQGRYEQYF
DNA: TGCGCCAGCAGCTCAGGACAGGGGAGATACGAGCAGTACTTC

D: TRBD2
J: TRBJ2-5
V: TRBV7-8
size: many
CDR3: CASSPRLAGVMETQYF
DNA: TGTGCCAGCAGCCCCCGGCTAGCGGGAGTTATGGAGACCCAGTACTTC

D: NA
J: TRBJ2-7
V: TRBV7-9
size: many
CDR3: CASSLAYGGRFAYF
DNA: TGTGCCAGCAGCTTAGCGTACGGAGGCCGGTTTGCGTACTTC

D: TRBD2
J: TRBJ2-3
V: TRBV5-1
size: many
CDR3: CASSFETSGRRTDTQYF
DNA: TGCGCCAGCAGCTTTGAGACTAGCGGGAGGCGCACAGATACGCAGTATTTT

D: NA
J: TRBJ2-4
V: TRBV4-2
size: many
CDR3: CASSQEVGEGNIQYF
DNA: TGTGCCAGCAGCCAAGAAGTGGGAGAAGGAAACATTCAGTACTTC

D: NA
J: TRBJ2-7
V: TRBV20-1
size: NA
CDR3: CSARSTLGYEQYF
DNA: TGCAGTGCTCGATCGACCCTGGGCTACGAGCAGTACTTC

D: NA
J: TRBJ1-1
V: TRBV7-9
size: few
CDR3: CASQATEAFF
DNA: TGTGCCAGCCAGGCCACTGAAGCTTTCTTT

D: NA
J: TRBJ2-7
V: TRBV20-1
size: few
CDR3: CSARRYGSSYEQYF
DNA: TGCAGTGCTAGGCGTTACGGCAGCTCCTACGAGCAGTACTTC

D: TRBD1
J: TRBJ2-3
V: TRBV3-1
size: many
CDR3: CASSLELGQGAGTDTQYF
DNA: TGTGCCAGCAGCCTAGAGCTGGGACAGGGGGCTGGCACAGATACGCAGTATTTT

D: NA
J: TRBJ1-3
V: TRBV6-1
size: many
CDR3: CASSSTQGASGNTIYF
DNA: TGTGCCAGCAGCTCGACACAAGGGGCTAGTGGAAACACCATATATTTT

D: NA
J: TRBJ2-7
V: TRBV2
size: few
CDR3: CASIPSVASYEQYF
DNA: TGTGCCAGCATTCCTAGCGTGGCCTCCTACGAGCAGTACTTC

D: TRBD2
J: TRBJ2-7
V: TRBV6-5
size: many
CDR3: CASSYRAGGTSEQYF
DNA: TGTGCCAGCAGTTACAGGGCGGGAGGGACTTCCGAGCAGTACTTC

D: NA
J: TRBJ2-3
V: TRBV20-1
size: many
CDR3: CSLDRSTDTQYF
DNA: TGCAGTCTGGACAGAAGCACAGATACGCAGTATTTT

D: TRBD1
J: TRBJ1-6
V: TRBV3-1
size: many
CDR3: CASSSRTGSSYNSPLHF
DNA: TGTGCCAGCAGCTCCCGGACAGGGAGCTCCTATAATTCACCCCTCCACTTT

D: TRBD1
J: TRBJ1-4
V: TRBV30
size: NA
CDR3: CAWREQGYNEKLFF
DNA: TGTGCCTGGAGGGAACAGGGGTATAATGAAAAACTGTTTTTT

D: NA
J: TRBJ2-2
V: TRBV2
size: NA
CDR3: CASSEVGTSWDTGELFF
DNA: TGTGCCAGCAGTGAAGTGGGGACCTCGTGGGACACCGGGGAGCTGTTTTTT

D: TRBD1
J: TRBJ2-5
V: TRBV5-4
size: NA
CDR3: CASSKQGGIQETQYF
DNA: TGTGCCAGCTCAAAACAGGGGGGAATCCAAGAGACCCAGTACTTC

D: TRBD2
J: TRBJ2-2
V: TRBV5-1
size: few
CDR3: CASGPGPGLAGPGELFF
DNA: TGCGCCAGCGGCCCGGGCCCGGGACTAGCGGGACCCGGGGAGCTGTTTTTT

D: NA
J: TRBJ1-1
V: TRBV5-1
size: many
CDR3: CASTQNFIPEAFF
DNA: TGCGCCAGCACCCAAAACTTTATCCCTGAAGCTTTCTTT

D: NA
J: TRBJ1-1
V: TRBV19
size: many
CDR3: CASSMRAMNTEAFF
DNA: TGTGCCAGTAGTATGAGGGCTATGAACACTGAAGCTTTCTTT